Detailed here is one T cell receptor beta chain. The antigen it binds to is not known. Within one base of it there is no much larger clone, and no base qualities were kept. Library generation was performed with the immunoSEQ multiplex PCR assay. For most patients, genomic DNA was isolated with the Qiagen DNeasy Blood and Tissue Kit and sent frozen to Adaptive Biotechnologies for TCR sequencing. Adaptive Biotechnologies carried out high-throughput TCR-beta CDR3 sequencing of genomic DNA for most patients. The original methods were these. TCR sequencing data for 15 to 20 patients were retrieved from Adaptive's ImmunoSEQ software; a few other patients were processed with MiXCR and VDJtools. To correct CD4 versus CD8 sorting errors, sequences present in both subsets at a frequency ratio below 5:1 were removed. Because the origin of CDR3 nucleotide sequences shared between donor and recipient could not be assigned, those sequences were removed. Alloreactive clones required at least 2-fold expansion over unstimulated cells and minimum CFSE-low frequency of 0.002% (template counts) or 0.001% (read counts). Clones were considered mappable if detected in sequenced pre-transplant spleen, lymph node, or MLR CFSE-low populations of the donor or recipient. Cumulative frequency of alloreactive clones was calculated as a percentage of all sequences weighted by copy number. In its TCRdb copy, this immuneACCESS table keeps in-frame sequences only and misses some clones. Where compared with another copy, unresolved V genes explain less than half of these, and the others have no known cause. The V and J calls and clone size come from that table; D and trimming were worked out from the DNA. The sample data list 71,000 or so clones, and 90% of these were observed just once. The top ten constitute roughly 1.3% of the sample.

The sample's time point, from its label and the paper: cells obtained before transplantation from donor or recipient. CD3+CD4+ and CD3+CD8+ populations were FACS-sorted from unstimulated pre-transplant donor and recipient cells taken from spleen or lymph nodes. The CDR3 starts with the cysteine, ends with the phenylalanine, and has 10 residues. Only CDR3 DNA is held: 30 bases, read in frame from base 1. CDR1 and CDR2, looked up from the germline V gene, are WSHSY and SAAADI. V lost 0 bases and J lost 11 bases; the stretch between them is 4 bases long. The data belong to a study of graft-versus-host responses after intestinal transplantation (dated by TCRdb to the early 2020s). About the investigation overall: Multivisceral, liver-intestinal, or isolated intestinal transplants were received by the recipients. Samples from a few later patients were sequenced in-house on an Illumina MiSeq with MiXCR processing rather than by the commercial service. Of the roughly 25 intestinal transplant recipients enrolled in the cohort, one of whom was a retransplant, a few patients without pretransplant specimens were excluded. Every recipient was given anti-thymocyte globulin induction, then maintenance tacrolimus and steroids for two to three years. After intestinal transplantation, graft-versus-host and host-versus-graft alloreactive T cell clones were followed in the graft, circulation and bone marrow using bulk TCR-beta CDR3 sequencing. Alloreactive clones were identified by sequencing pre-transplant mixed lymphocyte reaction products and comparing them with unstimulated pre-transplant donor and recipient T cells. A peak of at least 4% donor T cells among recipient peripheral blood mononuclear cells was the definition used for donor T cell macrochimerism. Paper-wide results and their limitations: Early after transplant, declines in HvG clones were associated with peak levels of circulating GvH clones. High GvH to HvG T cell clonal ratios were observed in the allografts of patients with donor T cell macrochimerism. GvH clones were detected in recipient bone marrow, and some appeared earlier in ileal mucosa or blood, consistent with an intestinal mucosal origin. Conclusions were limited by the relatively low number and heterogeneity of intestinal transplant patients.

Sequencing used unstimulated CD8+ T cells sorted from spleen or lymph node cells, obtained before intestinal transplant. The chain couples TRBV10-2 to TRBJ1-1; the D gene is unclear. The receptor's source is a human donor who received an intestinal transplant. In nucleotide form, the sequence is TGCGCCAGCAGTGAGTCGAGGGCTTTCTTT. Its coded protein is CASSESRAFF.